The present T cell receptor beta chain was sequenced within a study of graft-versus-host responses after intestinal transplantation. The method was immunoSEQ multiplex PCR; TCRdb's version includes in-frame clones alone and lacks a portion of them. The table records 13,000 to 15,000 clones, more than 35% of them present only once. The V and J ends lost 5 bases and 4 bases respectively, with 14 bases between them. There are 14 residues in the CDR3. Germline loops: CDR1 GTSNPN, CDR2 SVGIG (reference sequence). This clone was detected a few times. V gene TRBV30 combines with J gene TRBJ1-4; weak D call: TRBD1 (6 bases). This sequence originates from a human patient who received an intestinal transplant. The source was alloreactive CD4+ T cells from a mixed lymphocyte reaction culture, collected before intestinal transplant. The subset here: CFSE-low proliferating T cells sorted from roughly six-day pre-transplant mixed lymphocyte reaction (GvH or HvG direction). CDR3 sequence: CAWAPGQINEKLFF. DNA for the CDR3: TGTGCCTGGGCCCCGGGACAAATTAATGAAAAACTGTTTTTT.